Below, 13 T cell receptor beta chains from the same sample are listed, as sequenced in a study of PD-1 blockade in classical Hodgkin lymphoma. Time point meaning: cycle 4 day 1 (C4D1), after less than seven weeks of nivolumab. Exposure to brentuximab vedotin varied, and each patient had relapsed following autologous stem cell transplantation. Here immunoSEQ multiplex PCR was the method, and the copy in TCRdb shows in-frame clones only, minus some. The data show approximately 90,000 clones, 75% to 85% seen once. Sequencing used peripheral blood mononuclear cells (PBMCs), obtained before the fourth cycle of nivolumab. The receptors were sampled from a human donor with classical Hodgkin lymphoma.

This chain connects TRBV2 to TRBJ1-5, with D maybe TRBD1 (6 bases). CDR3 length equals 15 residues. Between the trimmed V and J ends, which lost 5 bases and 2 bases, there was a span of 13 bases. Looked up from germline, CDR1 is SNHLY and CDR2 is FYNNEI. The CDR3 coding sequence is TGTGCCAGCAGTCCACAGGGTTTGGGCAATCAGCCCCAGCATTTT. This gives the protein CASSPQGLGNQPQHF.

The chain has TRBV7-2 and TRBJ2-4, with unresolved D. There are 14 residues in the CDR3. Trimming removed 5 bases at V and 2 bases at J, with 10 bases between. Germline V lookup: CDR1 SGHTA, CDR2 FQGNSA. DNA of the CDR3: TGTGCCAGCAGCCCCCCGGGCCCCAAAAACATTCAGTACTTC. Protein sequence: CASSPPGPKNIQYF.

This chain joins TRBV5-4 and TRBJ2-7, with D possibly being TRBD2 (7 bases). Germline CDR1 reads SGHNT; CDR2 reads YYREEE (reference sequence). Trimming took off 4 bases at V and 4 bases at J, with 18 bases between the two ends. This CDR3 is 15 amino acids long. Here the CDR3 DNA reads TGTGCCAGCAGCCAGCCCGGGGGGCTCCCGTACGAGCAGTACTTC. This codes for CASSQPGGLPYEQYF.

V gene TRBV7-8 combines with J gene TRBJ2-1; D gene unclear. V gave up 1 base and J gave up 8 bases, with 12 bases separating them. CDR3 size: 14 residues. Germline CDR1 and CDR2: SGHVS and FQNEAQ. The CDR3 reads CASSLVVGSDEQFF. In nucleotides, the CDR3 is TGTGCCAGCAGCTTAGTGGTGGGTTCAGATGAGCAGTTCTTC.

Concerning this clone itself: One junction end does not reproduce the germline sequence, and a read error may be involved. V gene TRBV7-2 combines with J gene TRBJ2-5; TRBD2 agrees at 10 bases. The CDR3 loop spans 15 amino acids. CDR1 and CDR2 from the germline V gene are SGHTA and FQGNSA. The DNA of the CDR3 is TGTGCCAGCAGCCTAGCGGGAGTAACCCAAGAGACCCAGTACTTC. Translation: CASSLAGVTQETQYF.

This chain connects TRBV2 to TRBJ1-3; D remains ambiguous. With 8 bases removed from V and 2 bases from J, the gap between germline ends came to 10 bases. This CDR3 region has 13 residues. The germline V gene has CDR1 SNHLY and CDR2 FYNNEI. The CDR3 DNA follows: TGTGCCAGCGCATGGGATCCTGGAAACACCATATATTTT. Translation: CASAWDPGNTIYF.

The chain has TRBV7-3 and TRBJ2-1, with TRBD2 matching over 9 bases. The CDR3 extends over 15 amino acids. Looked up from germline, CDR1 is SGHTA and CDR2 is FQGTGA. With V trimmed by 5 bases and J by 0 bases, 2 bases remained unmatched. This CDR3 reads CASSPGLASYNEQFF. CDR3 DNA sequence: TGTGCCAGCAGCCCGGGACTAGCCTCCTACAATGAGCAGTTCTTC. The full variable domain, rest sourced from reference TRBV7-3 and TRBJ2-1, is GAGVSQTPSNKVTEKGKYVELRCDPISGHTALYWYRQSLGQGPEFLIYFQGTGAADDSGLPNDRFFAVRPEGSVSTLKIQRTERGDSAVYLCASSPGLASYNEQFFGPGTRLTVL.

This rearrangement joins TRBV28 to TRBJ1-5; 10 nucleotides match TRBD1. Germline values: CDR1 MDHEN, CDR2 SYDVKM. Germline trimming cut 7 bases from V and 1 base from J; bases unmatched to any gene: 4. The CDR3 contains 15 residues. The CDR3 coding sequence is TGTGCCAGCAAAGCGGGACAGGGGAGCAATCAGCCCCAGCATTTT. This encodes CASKAGQGSNQPQHF.

The chain carries TRBV6-1 and TRBJ2-3, with 8 bases identical to TRBD2. CDR3 size: 16 residues. In germline, CDR1 is MNHNS, CDR2 SASEGT. Unmatched junction bases numbered 10, after V lost 3 bases and J lost 5 bases. The CDR3 sequence: CASSDSRALAGDTQYF. The CDR3 region has the DNA TGTGCCAGCAGTGATTCCAGGGCCCTAGCGGGAGATACGCAGTATTTT.

This clone was counted only a few times. The chain carries TRBV19 and TRBJ1-3, with D unclear. The V gene's germline CDR1 is LNHDA and CDR2 SQIVND (reference sequence). V lost 7 bases to trimming and J lost 2 bases, with 18 bases between them. The CDR3 extends over 16 amino acids. The CDR3 DNA reads as TGTGCCAGTAACCCCGGCGGGCTGCATCCTGGAAACACCATATATTTT. As protein: CASNPGGLHPGNTIYF.

This chain joins TRBV19 and TRBJ2-1; 9 bases agree with TRBD2. Germline V gene lookup returns CDR1 LNHDA and CDR2 SQIVND (reference sequence). V gave up 7 bases and J gave up 5 bases; unmatched junction bases: 9. The CDR3 contains 15 residues. The CDR3 DNA is TGTGCCAGTAAAATGGCTAGCGGGGCAAACAATGAGCAGTTCTTC. Protein sequence: CASKMASGANNEQFF.

The chain recombines TRBV5-4 with TRBJ1-1; D perhaps matches TRBD1 (5 bases). The germline V gene has CDR1 SGHNT and CDR2 YYREEE (reference sequence). The CDR3 extends over 14 amino acids. V was cut by 1 base and J by 1 base, with 8 bases left in between. The CDR3 DNA reads as TGTGCCAGCAGCTTGTGGCAGGGGAACACTGAAGCTTTCTTT. This sequence encodes CASSLWQGNTEAFF.

V is TRBV4-2 and J is TRBJ2-5; D call uncertain. CDR1 and CDR2 (germline): LGHNA, YNFKEQ. The CDR3 is 14 amino acids. Trimming took off 0 bases at V and 5 bases at J, with 10 bases between the two ends. CDR3 sequence reads: CASSQDSTSETQYF. The CDR3 region has the DNA TGTGCCAGCAGCCAAGATTCGACAAGTGAGACCCAGTACTTC.